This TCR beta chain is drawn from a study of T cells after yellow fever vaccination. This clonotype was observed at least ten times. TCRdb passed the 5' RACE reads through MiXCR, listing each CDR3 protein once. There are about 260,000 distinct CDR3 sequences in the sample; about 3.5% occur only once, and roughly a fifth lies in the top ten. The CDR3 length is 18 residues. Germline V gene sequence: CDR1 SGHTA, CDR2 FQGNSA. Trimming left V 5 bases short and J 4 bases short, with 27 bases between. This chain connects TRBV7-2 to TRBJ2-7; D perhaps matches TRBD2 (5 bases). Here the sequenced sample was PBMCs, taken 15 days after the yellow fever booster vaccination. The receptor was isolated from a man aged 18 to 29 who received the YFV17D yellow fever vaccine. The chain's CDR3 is CASSGRYFGSSNAYEQYF. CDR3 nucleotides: TGTGCCAGCAGCGGGAGATACTTCGGCTCCTCTAACGCGTACGAGCAGTACTTC.